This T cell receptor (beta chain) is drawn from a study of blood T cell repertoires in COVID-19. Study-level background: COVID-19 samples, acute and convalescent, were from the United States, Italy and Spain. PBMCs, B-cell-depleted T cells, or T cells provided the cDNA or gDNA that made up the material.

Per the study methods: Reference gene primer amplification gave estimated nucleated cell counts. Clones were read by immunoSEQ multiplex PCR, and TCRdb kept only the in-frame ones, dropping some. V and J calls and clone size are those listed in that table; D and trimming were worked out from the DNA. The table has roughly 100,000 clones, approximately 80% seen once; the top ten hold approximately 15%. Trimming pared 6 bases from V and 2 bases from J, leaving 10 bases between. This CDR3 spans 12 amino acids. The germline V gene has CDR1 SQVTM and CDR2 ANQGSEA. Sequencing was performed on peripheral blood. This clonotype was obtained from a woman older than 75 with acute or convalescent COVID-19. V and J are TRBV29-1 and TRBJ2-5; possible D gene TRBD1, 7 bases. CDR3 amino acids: CSVAGQQETQYF. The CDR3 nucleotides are TGCAGCGTCGCGGGACAGCAAGAGACCCAGTACTTC.